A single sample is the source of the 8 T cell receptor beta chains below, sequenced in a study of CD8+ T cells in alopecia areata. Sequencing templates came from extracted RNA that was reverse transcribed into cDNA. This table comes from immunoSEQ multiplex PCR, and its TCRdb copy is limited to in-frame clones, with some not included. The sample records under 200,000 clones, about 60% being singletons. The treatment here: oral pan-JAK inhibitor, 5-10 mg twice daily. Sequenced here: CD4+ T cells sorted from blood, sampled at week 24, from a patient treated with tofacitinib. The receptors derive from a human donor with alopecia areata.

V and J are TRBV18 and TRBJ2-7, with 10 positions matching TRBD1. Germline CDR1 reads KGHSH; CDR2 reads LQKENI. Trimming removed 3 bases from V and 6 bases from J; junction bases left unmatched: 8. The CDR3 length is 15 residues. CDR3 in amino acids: CASSPLSRDRGEQYF. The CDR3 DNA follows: TGTGCCAGCTCACCGCTATCCCGGGACAGGGGCGAGCAGTACTTC.

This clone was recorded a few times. CDR3 nucleotide sequence: TGTGCCAGCAGCGTAGGGGCTGAAGCTTTCTTT. Its translation is CASSVGAEAFF. This chain uses TRBV9 with TRBJ1-1, with unresolved D. Germline CDR1 reads SGDLS; CDR2 reads YYNGEE. The V and J ends lost 0 bases and 6 bases respectively, with 3 bases between them. This CDR3 spans 11 amino acids. The full variable domain, its missing parts supplied by reference TRBV9 and TRBJ1-1, is DSGVTQTPKHLITATGQRVTLRCSPRSGDLSVYWYQQSLDQGLQFLIQYYNGEERAKGNILERFSAQQFPDLHSELNLSSLELGDSALYFCASSVGAEAFFGQGTRLTVV.

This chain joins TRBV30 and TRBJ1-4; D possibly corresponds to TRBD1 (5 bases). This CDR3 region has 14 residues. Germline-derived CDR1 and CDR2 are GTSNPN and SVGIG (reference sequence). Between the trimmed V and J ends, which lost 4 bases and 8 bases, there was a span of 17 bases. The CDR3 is CAWNVPGLREKLFF. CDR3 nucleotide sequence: TGTGCCTGGAACGTCCCGGGGCTGAGGGAAAAACTGTTTTTT.

The CDR3 sequence is CASSLRVTAGGNEQFF. Here the CDR3 DNA reads TGCGCCAGCAGCTTGAGAGTGACGGCGGGGGGCAATGAGCAGTTCTTC. The chain uses TRBV5-1 and TRBJ2-1; the match to TRBD2 covers 8 bases. This CDR3 spans 16 amino acids. The V gene end was trimmed by 1 base and the J gene end by 6 bases; junction bases not matched to a gene: 9. Germline V gives CDR1 SGHRS, CDR2 YFSETQ.

The CDR3 region is CASSWVQVSATNEKLFF. The CDR3 nucleotides are TGCGCCAGCAGCTGGGTCCAGGTCTCCGCAACTAATGAAAAACTGTTTTTT. V usage is TRBV5-1 and J usage is TRBJ1-4; no clear D. V was trimmed by 3 bases and J by 0 bases, leaving 15 bases between them. Per germline, CDR1 SGHRS and CDR2 YFSETQ. This CDR3 is 17 amino acids long.

Here the CDR3 reads CASSETGLAADTQYF. Written as DNA, the CDR3 is TGTGCCAGCAGCGAGACTGGACTAGCAGCAGATACGCAGTATTTT. The chain uses TRBV7-2 and TRBJ2-3, with 8 bases aligning to TRBD2. Trimming at V came to 5 bases and at J to 4 bases, leaving 8 bases not matched to a gene. This CDR3 contains 15 residues. CDR1 and CDR2 from the germline V gene are SGHTA and FQGNSA.

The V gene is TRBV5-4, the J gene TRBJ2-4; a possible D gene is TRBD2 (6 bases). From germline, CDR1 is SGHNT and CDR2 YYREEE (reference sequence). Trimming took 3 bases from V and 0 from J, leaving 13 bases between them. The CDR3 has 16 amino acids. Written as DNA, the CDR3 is TGTGCCAGCAGCTCCGGGAGCCCCGGAGCCAAAAACATTCAGTACTTC. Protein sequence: CASSSGSPGAKNIQYF. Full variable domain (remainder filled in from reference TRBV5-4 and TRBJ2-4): ETGVTQSPTHLIKTRGQQVTLRCSSQSGHNTVSWYQQALGQGPQFIFQYYREEENGRGNFPPRFSGLQFPNYSSELNVNALELDDSALYLCASSSGSPGAKNIQYFGAGTRLSVL.

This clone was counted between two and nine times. CDR3 bases: TGTGCCAGCGTCCAGGGGTCCTCTGGGGCCAACGTCCTGACTTTC. It is translated as CASVQGSSGANVLTF. The rearrangement links TRBV2 to TRBJ2-6; a possible D gene is TRBD1 (6 bases). Per germline, CDR1 SNHLY and CDR2 FYNNEI. This CDR3 comprises 15 residues. V lost 8 bases and J 0 bases, leaving 11 bases between the germline ends. The full variable domain, rest sourced from reference TRBV2 and TRBJ2-6, is EPEVTQTPSHQVTQMGQEVILRCVPISNHLYFYWYRQILGQKVEFLVSFYNNEISEKSEIFDDQFSVERPDGSNFTLKIRSTKLEDSAMYFCASVQGSSGANVLTFGAGSRLTVL.